The sequence of this T cell receptor beta chain was determined in a study of CD8 T cells in Susac syndrome. Reverse transcription used roughly 0.5 to 1 ug RNA and random hexamers. TCRdb reprocessed the immunoSEQ multiplex PCR reads with MiXCR, giving one entry per CDR3 protein. The data contain some 190,000 distinct CDR3 sequences, around 93% of them seen just once; the ten biggest clones take up approximately 0.098%. This CDR3 has 14 amino acids. The V end was cut by 1 base, the J end by 2 bases, with 9 bases between. Germline values: CDR1 SGHNT, CDR2 YYREEE (reference sequence). The TCR sequence derives from a human donor in good health. The rearrangement joins TRBV5-4 to TRBJ2-5; D is possibly TRBD1 (5 bases). Source material: CD4+ T cells from PBMCs. The CDR3 protein is CASSLSSGQETQYF. The CDR3 DNA reads TGTGCCAGCAGCTTGAGTTCAGGGCAAGAGACCCAGTACTTC.